These 30 T cell receptor beta chains share one sample of origin, sequenced in a study of cytomegalovirus exposure and HLA in healthy donors. Researchers ran the PCR with 60 Vbeta and 13 Jbeta primers. Produced via immunoSEQ multiplex PCR; TCRdb's table is partial and in-frame only. The profile shows over 150,000 clones, 68% of them singletons. Material for sequencing was PBMCs. All receptors derive from a man between 50 and 59 years old in good health and CMV-seronegative.

The chain carries TRBV27 and TRBJ2-7; 10 bases align to TRBD1. V was clipped by 4 bases and J by 4 bases; unmatched bases: 4. CDR3 length: 14 amino acids. Germline V gene lookup returns CDR1 MNHEY and CDR2 SMNVEV (reference sequence). CDR3 amino acids: CASSYGTGDYEQYF. The CDR3 DNA sequence: TGTGCCAGCAGTTACGGGACAGGGGATTACGAGCAGTACTTC.

For the CDR3, the DNA is TGCAGTGCTACCTACACAGATACGCAGTATTTT. Translating gives CSATYTDTQYF. The chain has TRBV20-1 and TRBJ2-3; D is uncertain. Germline CDR1 is DFQATT and CDR2 is SNEGSKA (reference sequence). The CDR3 length is 11 residues. Trimming removed 4 bases at V and 2 bases at J, with 4 bases between.

The CDR3 DNA reads as TGTGCCAGCAGCGTAGGATTATGGGGGCCCGGCACTGAAGCTTTCTTT. This codes for CASSVGLWGPGTEAFF. The V gene is TRBV9, the J gene TRBJ1-1; D perhaps matches TRBD1 (6 bases). CDR1 SGDLS and CDR2 YYNGEE come from the germline V gene. V gave up 0 bases and J gave up 4 bases, with 16 bases separating them. The CDR3 length is 16 residues.

This clone was counted between two and nine times. The genes are TRBV2 and TRBJ2-2, with D possibly being TRBD1 (6 bases). The CDR3 sequence is 14 residues long. The V gene's germline CDR1 is SNHLY and CDR2 FYNNEI. Trimming shortened V by 6 bases and J by 2 bases, and 10 bases separated the two germline ends. CDR3 in DNA: TGTGCCAGCAGGAAGGACAGAAACACCGGGGAGCTGTTTTTT. Amino acids: CASRKDRNTGELFF.

This chain uses TRBV28 with TRBJ1-2, with a weak D call TRBD1 (6 bases). CDR3 length: 12 residues. CDR1 and CDR2 from the germline V gene are MDHEN and SYDVKM. Trimming left V 8 bases short and J 7 bases short, with 14 bases between. The CDR3 DNA follows: TGTGCCAGCCGACGCGACAGGCCTGGCTACACCTTC. It specifies CASRRDRPGYTF.

Points on this clone: Additional DNA sequences in this sample encode the identical CDR3. The rearrangement uses TRBV2 and TRBJ1-1, with 7 bases fitting TRBD1. The CDR3 runs 13 residues. The trim removed 4 bases at V and 3 bases at J, leaving 2 bases unmatched. Germline CDR1 is SNHLY and CDR2 is FYNNEI. The CDR3 protein is CASSGQGDTEAFF. DNA for the CDR3: TGTGCCAGCAGTGGACAGGGCGACACTGAAGCTTTCTTT.

This clone has more than one count but fewer than ten. This rearrangement joins TRBV5-1 to TRBJ1-3, with D unclear. CDR3 size: 16 residues. Germline V gene sequence: CDR1 SGHRS, CDR2 YFSETQ. Trimming took off 2 bases at V and 0 bases at J, with 12 bases between the two ends. The CDR3 sequence: CASSLTLTSSGNTIYF. The CDR3 nucleotides read TGCGCCAGCAGCTTAACCCTTACCAGCTCTGGAAACACCATATATTTT.

Only a few counts were recorded for this clone. The V and J genes are TRBV7-3 and TRBJ2-1; 10 bases align to TRBD1. Germline V lookup: CDR1 SGHTA, CDR2 FQGTGA. The V segment lost 2 bases and the J segment 6 bases; nucleotides outside the gene matches: 4. The CDR3 is 15 residues long. The DNA for the CDR3 is TGTGCCAGCAGCTTAGACAGGGGGCAGGCCAATGAGCAGTTCTTC. Encoded protein: CASSLDRGQANEQFF.

Concerning this clone itself: The sample contains more than one DNA sequence encoding this CDR3. The chain recombines TRBV9 with TRBJ2-7, with 7 bases that match TRBD1. V was pared by 0 bases and J by 2 bases, with 2 bases of the junction left unmatched. The CDR3 is made up of 14 amino acids. Germline V lookup: CDR1 SGDLS, CDR2 YYNGEE. The CDR3 spells CASSVGQGAYEQYF. The CDR3 bases are TGTGCCAGCAGCGTAGGTCAGGGGGCCTACGAGCAGTACTTC.

This clone was found once. The chain joins TRBV5-4 to TRBJ2-7; D possibly corresponds to TRBD2 (5 bases). Deletions cut 3 bases from V and 4 bases from J, with 11 bases between. This CDR3 has 13 amino acids. Germline values: CDR1 SGHNT, CDR2 YYREEE (reference sequence). The CDR3 coding sequence is TGTGCCAGCAGCTCGTACAGCGGTTACGAGCAGTACTTC. Translating gives CASSSYSGYEQYF.

The V and J genes are TRBV19 and TRBJ2-1, with no clear D. From germline, CDR1 is LNHDA and CDR2 SQIVND (reference sequence). Between the trimmed V and J ends, which lost 7 bases and 1 base, there was a span of 5 bases. The CDR3 spans 12 residues. CDR3 sequence: CASTGSYNEQFF. The DNA of the CDR3 is TGTGCCAGTACGGGTTCCTACAATGAGCAGTTCTTC.

This clone appeared a few times. The CDR3 reads CASSLSGTGSYEQYF. CDR3 sequence (DNA): TGTGCCAGCAGTTTATCCGGGACAGGATCCTACGAGCAGTACTTC. The V and J genes are TRBV27 and TRBJ2-5; TRBD1 agrees at 8 bases. The DNA end favors TRBJ2-7, so the J call may be wrong. Germline CDR1 and CDR2: MNHEY and SMNVEV (reference sequence). The CDR3 consists of 15 residues.

The CDR3 nucleotides are TGTGCCAGCAGCTTACAACCGGGAGGAAACTATGGCTACACCTTC. Translated, it gives CASSLQPGGNYGYTF. The rearrangement joins TRBV11-1 to TRBJ1-2; D is uncertain. Trimming cost V 2 bases and J 2 bases, with 12 bases left between them. The CDR3 sequence is 15 residues long. From germline, CDR1 is SGHAT and CDR2 FQDESV (reference sequence).

This clone was seen once. J is TRBJ2-7 and V is TRBV7-2; the D is unclear. V lost 3 bases and J lost 6, with 12 bases in between. The CDR3 has 13 amino acids. In germline, CDR1 is SGHTA, CDR2 FQGNSA. DNA for the CDR3: TGTGCCAGCAGCTTCGAGTCTGTACGCGAGCAGTACTTC. This gives the protein CASSFESVREQYF.

The V call is TRBV7-2, the J call TRBJ1-1, with D possibly being TRBD1 (5 bases). Deletions cut 7 bases from V and 8 bases from J, with 11 bases between. Germline CDR1 is SGHTA and CDR2 is FQGNSA. The CDR3 length is 11 residues. The DNA of the CDR3 is TGTGCCAGCACCAGACAGAAGGAAGCTTTCTTT. Its protein product is CASTRQKEAFF.

The gene calls are TRBV7-2 and TRBJ1-4; 7 nucleotides align to TRBD1. The J segment lost 8 bases and the V segment lost 2 bases, leaving 5 bases of the junction unmatched. This CDR3 is 14 amino acids long. Looked up from germline, CDR1 is SGHTA and CDR2 is FQGNSA. DNA of the CDR3: TGTGCCAGCAGCTTACGAGGGGGCGCGGAAAAACTGTTTTTT. It translates to CASSLRGGAEKLFF. Full variable domain (rest looked up from reference TRBV7-2 and TRBJ1-4): GAGVSQSPSNKVTEKGKDVELRCDPISGHTALYWYRQSLGQGLEFLIYFQGNSAPDKSGLPSDRFSAERTGGSVSTLTIQRTQQEDSAVYLCASSLRGGAEKLFFGSGTQLSVL.

As to this clone: The same CDR3 arises from other DNA sequences in this sample as well. The J gene is TRBJ1-5, the V gene TRBV27, with no clear D. This CDR3 has 15 residues. Germline CDR1 is MNHEY and CDR2 is SMNVEV (reference sequence). The germline V and J ends were trimmed by 5 bases and 0 bases, with 11 bases remaining between them. The CDR3, as DNA: TGTGCCAGCAGTGGGAGGCCCCTTAGCAATCAGCCCCAGCATTTT. Protein: CASSGRPLSNQPQHF.

This rearrangement joins TRBV2 to TRBJ2-7; tentatively, D is TRBD1 (6 bases). Germline V CDR1 and CDR2: SNHLY, FYNNEI. V lost 6 bases to trimming and J lost 2 bases, with 11 bases between them. The CDR3 covers 13 residues. The DNA of the CDR3 is TGTGCCAGCAGCTTACAGGGAACCTACGAGCAGTACTTC. This encodes CASSLQGTYEQYF.

This chain links TRBV5-1 with TRBJ2-2; TRBD1 matches at 7 bases. This CDR3 is built from 14 residues. The trim removed 5 bases at V and 7 bases at J, leaving 8 bases unmatched. Germline V gene data show CDR1 as SGHRS and CDR2 as YFSETQ. In DNA form, the CDR3 reads TGCGCCAGCAGAGAAGGGGGCCTCGTCGGGGAGCTGTTTTTT. Translation gives CASREGGLVGELFF.

The chain combines TRBV28 with TRBJ2-3; D possibly corresponds to TRBD1 (6 bases). Germline loops: CDR1 MDHEN, CDR2 SYDVKM. This CDR3 spans 15 amino acids. The germline V and J ends were trimmed by 5 bases and 2 bases, with 14 bases remaining between them. The CDR3 coding sequence is TGTGCCAGCAGTGGGGGCGGTTACCTCACAGATACGCAGTATTTT. Its protein is CASSGGGYLTDTQYF.

The chain joins TRBV5-1 to TRBJ2-6; 7 nucleotides align to TRBD1. V was clipped by 0 bases and J by 1 base; unmatched bases: 1. Germline CDR1 reads SGHRS; CDR2 reads YFSETQ. The CDR3 has 16 residues. Written as DNA, the CDR3 is TGCGCCAGCAGCTTGGACAGGGGTTCTGGGGCCAACGTCCTGACTTTC. It translates to CASSLDRGSGANVLTF.

A few counts support this clone. This rearrangement joins TRBV27 to TRBJ2-7, with D possibly TRBD1 on 5 matching bases. CDR3 length: 15 residues. V lost 5 bases and J lost 0, with 14 bases in between. Germline CDR1 MNHEY, CDR2 SMNVEV (reference sequence). For the CDR3, the DNA is TGTGCCAGCAGTACCCAAGGACACTCCTCCTACGAGCAGTACTTC. Protein sequence: CASSTQGHSSYEQYF.

CDR3 loop: CASSKGGDIPYEQYF. The CDR3 region has the DNA TGTGCCAGCAGCAAAGGTGGAGATATTCCCTACGAGCAGTACTTC. This chain links TRBV21-1 with TRBJ2-7; the D call of TRBD2 is as the table states it, not checked on the DNA. TRBV21-1 is shown as a pseudogene. The CDR3 runs 15 residues.

The chain uses TRBV5-1 and TRBJ1-1; 7 nucleotides line up with TRBD1. Germline assignment: CDR1 SGHRS and CDR2 YFSETQ. The CDR3 spans 15 residues. After removal of 4 bases from V and 4 bases from J, the junction contained 10 bases not matched to a gene. The CDR3 DNA is TGCGCCAGCAGCACCCGGACAGGTTCTACCACTGAAGCTTTCTTT. Protein sequence: CASSTRTGSTTEAFF.

The genes are TRBV28 and TRBJ2-4; tentatively, D is TRBD1 (6 bases). Trimming took off 1 base at V and 5 bases at J, with 6 bases between the two ends. CDR1 MDHEN and CDR2 SYDVKM come from the germline V gene. This CDR3 has 13 residues. The CDR3 protein is CASSLSGENIQYF. The CDR3 DNA reads as TGTGCCAGCAGTTTATCAGGGGAAAACATTCAGTACTTC.

This sequence joins TRBV7-2 and TRBJ2-2; possibly TRBD1 for D (5 bases). The V gene lost 1 base and the J gene lost 3 bases, with 12 bases spanning the gap. The CDR3 has 16 amino acids. Germline V gives CDR1 SGHTA, CDR2 FQGNSA. CDR3 sequence reads: CASSLEAGWDTGELFF. The CDR3 DNA is TGTGCCAGCAGCTTAGAGGCAGGGTGGGACACCGGGGAGCTGTTTTTT.

This chain uses TRBV29-1 with TRBJ2-7; possibly TRBD1 for D (6 bases). The CDR3 spans 12 residues. V lost 1 base and J 4 bases, leaving 8 bases between the germline ends. CDR1 and CDR2 (germline): SQVTM, ANQGSEA. In DNA form, the CDR3 reads TGCAGCGTTGAAGGGACAGAGTACGAGCAGTACTTC. Translated: CSVEGTEYEQYF.

This chain joins TRBV4-1 and TRBJ2-3, with 9 positions matching TRBD2. V was clipped by 0 bases and J by 4 bases; unmatched bases: 8. The CDR3 runs 17 residues. Germline V lookup: CDR1 MGHRA, CDR2 YSYEKL. The CDR3 sequence: CASSQDRSGGRADTQYF. Here the CDR3 DNA reads TGCGCCAGCAGCCAAGATCGGAGCGGGGGGAGGGCAGATACGCAGTATTTT.

The J gene is TRBJ2-4, the V gene TRBV2; the D is unclear. The germline V gene has CDR1 SNHLY and CDR2 FYNNEI. The CDR3 runs 15 residues. V lost 5 bases to trimming and J lost 3 bases, with 14 bases between them. The CDR3 DNA reads TGTGCCAGCAGTATACTGACATCTGGCAAAAACATTCAGTACTTC. Its protein product is CASSILTSGKNIQYF. The whole variable domain, remainder taken from reference TRBV2 and TRBJ2-4, is EPEVTQTPSHQVTQMGQEVILRCVPISNHLYFYWYRQILGQKVEFLVSFYNNEISEKSEIFDDQFSVERPDGSNFTLKIRSTKLEDSAMYFCASSILTSGKNIQYFGAGTRLSVL.

This clone is a singleton in its sample. This rearrangement joins TRBV5-1 to TRBJ1-1, with D uncertain. This CDR3 comprises 14 residues. Trimming pared 7 bases from V and 3 bases from J, leaving 16 bases between. Germline values: CDR1 SGHRS, CDR2 YFSETQ. The CDR3 sequence: CASGDGGRHTEAFF. In DNA form, the CDR3 reads TGCGCCAGCGGCGACGGAGGGCGGCACACTGAAGCTTTCTTT.